This section outlines one TCR beta chain sequence together with its context. This sample was taken from a study of T cells after somatic rescue of genetic block. TCRdb keeps only in-frame clones here, not all; method: immunoSEQ multiplex PCR. The table has some 68,000 clones, about nine tenths seen once. This CDR3 has 15 residues. V lost 3 bases to trimming and J lost 5 bases, with 14 bases between them. Germline assignment: CDR1 SGHRS and CDR2 YFSETQ. The rearrangement links TRBV5-1 to TRBJ2-2; possible D gene TRBD2, 7 bases. This receptor was obtained from a man aged 30-40 years. Sequencing was done on a sample of peripheral blood mononuclear cells (PBMCs). CDR3 residues: CASSSGGSRTGELFF. The CDR3 DNA follows: TGCGCCAGCAGCTCGGGGGGCAGTAGGACCGGGGAGCTGTTTTTT. The whole variable domain, filled in from reference TRBV5-1 and TRBJ2-2, reads KAGVTQTPRYLIKTRGQQVTLSCSPISGHRSVSWYQQTPGQGLQFLFEYFSETQRNKGNFPGRFSGRQFSNSRSEMNVSTLELGDSALYLCASSSGGSRTGELFFGEGSRLTVL.